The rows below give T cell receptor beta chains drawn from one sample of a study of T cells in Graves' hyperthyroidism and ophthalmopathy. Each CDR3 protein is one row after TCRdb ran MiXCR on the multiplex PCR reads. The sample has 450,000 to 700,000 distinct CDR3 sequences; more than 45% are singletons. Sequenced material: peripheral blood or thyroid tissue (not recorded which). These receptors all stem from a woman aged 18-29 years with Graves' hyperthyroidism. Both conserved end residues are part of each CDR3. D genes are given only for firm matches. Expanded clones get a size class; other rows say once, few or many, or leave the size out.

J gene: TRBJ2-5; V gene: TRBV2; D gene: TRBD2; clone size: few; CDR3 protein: CASSEGAGDVKTQYF; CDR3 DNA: TGTGCCAGCAGTGAAGGAGCGGGAGATGTAAAGACCCAGTACTTC
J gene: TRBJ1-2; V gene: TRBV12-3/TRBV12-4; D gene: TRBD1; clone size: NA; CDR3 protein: CASSLGQNTYGYTF; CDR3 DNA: TGTGCCAGCAGTTTGGGACAGAACACCTATGGCTACACCTTC
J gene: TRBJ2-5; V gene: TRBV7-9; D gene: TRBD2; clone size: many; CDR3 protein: CASRRLAGVGQETQYF; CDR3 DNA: TGTGCCAGCAGAAGGCTAGCGGGAGTGGGGCAAGAGACCCAGTACTTC
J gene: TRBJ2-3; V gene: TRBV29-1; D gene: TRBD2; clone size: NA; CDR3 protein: CSVARRLAGHEQYF; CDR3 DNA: TGCAGCGTTGCCCGTCGACTAGCGGGACATGAGCAGTATTTT
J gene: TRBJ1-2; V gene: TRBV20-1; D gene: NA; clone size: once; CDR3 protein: CSASRPGGYTF; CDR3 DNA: TGCAGTGCTTCGCGCCCGGGTGGCTACACCTTC
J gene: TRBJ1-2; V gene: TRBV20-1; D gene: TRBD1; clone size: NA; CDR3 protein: CSARQGDRGSYYGYTF; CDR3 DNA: TGCAGTGCTAGACAGGGCGACAGGGGCTCCTACTATGGCTACACCTTC
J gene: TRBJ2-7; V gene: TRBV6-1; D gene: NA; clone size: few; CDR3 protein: CAGYVPLSYEQYF; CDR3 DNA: TGTGCCGGATATGTCCCACTCTCCTACGAGCAGTACTTC
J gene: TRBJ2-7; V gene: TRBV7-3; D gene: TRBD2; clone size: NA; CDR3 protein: CASSLIRTSGRAGEQYF; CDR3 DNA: TGTGCCAGCAGCTTAATCCGGACTAGCGGGAGGGCCGGGGAGCAGTACTTC
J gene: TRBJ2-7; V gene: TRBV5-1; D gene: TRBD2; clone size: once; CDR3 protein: CASRRAGGPDEQYF; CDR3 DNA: TGCGCCAGCAGAAGAGCGGGAGGGCCCGACGAGCAGTACTTC
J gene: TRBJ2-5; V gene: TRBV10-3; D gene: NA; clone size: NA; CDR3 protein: CAIAAAAGSRTQYF; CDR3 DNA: TGTGCCATCGCTGCCGCGGCAGGGTCCAGGACCCAGTACTTC
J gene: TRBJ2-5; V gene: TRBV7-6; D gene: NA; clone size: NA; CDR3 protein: CASSLGWGMEQYF; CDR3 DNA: TGTGCCAGCAGCTTAGGTTGGGGAATGGAGCAGTACTTC
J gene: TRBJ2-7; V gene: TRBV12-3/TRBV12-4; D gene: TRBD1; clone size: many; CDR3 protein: CASSLDRDPYEQYF; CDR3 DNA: TGTGCCAGCAGTCTGGACAGGGACCCCTACGAGCAGTACTTC
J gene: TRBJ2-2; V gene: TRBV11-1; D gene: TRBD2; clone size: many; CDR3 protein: CASSMGLAGVLTGELFF; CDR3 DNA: TGTGCCAGCAGCATGGGACTAGCGGGAGTGTTGACCGGGGAGCTGTTTTTT
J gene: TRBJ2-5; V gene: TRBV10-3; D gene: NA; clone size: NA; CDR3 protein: CAISGEQGRETQYF; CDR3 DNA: TGTGCCATCAGTGGGGAACAGGGTCGAGAGACCCAGTACTTC
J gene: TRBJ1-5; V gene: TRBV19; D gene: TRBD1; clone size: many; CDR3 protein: CASTRYRGTGDSNQPQHF; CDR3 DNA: TGTGCCAGTACACGTTATCGGGGGACAGGGGACAGCAATCAGCCCCAGCATTTT
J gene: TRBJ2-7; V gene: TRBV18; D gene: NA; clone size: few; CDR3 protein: CASSPADRSYEQYF; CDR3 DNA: TGTGCCAGCTCACCCGCTGACAGGTCCTACGAGCAGTACTTC
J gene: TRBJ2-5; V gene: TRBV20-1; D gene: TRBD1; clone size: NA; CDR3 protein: CSAPRQGDQPQYF; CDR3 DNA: TGCAGTGCTCCCCGACAGGGCGATCAGCCCCAGTACTTC
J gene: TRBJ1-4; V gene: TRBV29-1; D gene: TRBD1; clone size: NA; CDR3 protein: CSVVDREGEKLFF; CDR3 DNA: TGCAGCGTTGTGGACAGGGAGGGGGAAAAACTGTTTTTT
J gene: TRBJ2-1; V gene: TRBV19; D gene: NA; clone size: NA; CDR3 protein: CASSISPLPPYTEQFF; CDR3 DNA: TGTGCCAGTAGTATCTCCCCCCTCCCACCATACACTGAGCAGTTCTTC
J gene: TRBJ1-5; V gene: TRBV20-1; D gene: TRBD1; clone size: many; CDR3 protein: CSAREPGGAVRQPQHF; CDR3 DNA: TGCAGTGCTAGAGAGCCAGGGGGCGCAGTTAGGCAGCCCCAGCATTTT
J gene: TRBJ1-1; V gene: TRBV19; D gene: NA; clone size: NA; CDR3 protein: CASSVELGMNTEAFF; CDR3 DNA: TGTGCCAGTAGTGTAGAACTGGGAATGAACACTGAAGCTTTCTTT
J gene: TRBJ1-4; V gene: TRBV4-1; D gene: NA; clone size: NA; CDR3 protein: CASSHQRITNEKLVF; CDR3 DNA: TGCGCCAGCAGCCATCAGCGGATCACTAATGAAAAACTGGTTTTT
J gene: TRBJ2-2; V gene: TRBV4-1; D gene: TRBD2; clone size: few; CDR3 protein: CASSQLLAGSYSNTGELFF; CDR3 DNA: TGCGCCAGCAGCCAACTACTAGCGGGGTCTTACTCGAACACCGGGGAGCTGTTTTTT
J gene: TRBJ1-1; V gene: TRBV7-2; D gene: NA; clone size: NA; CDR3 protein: CASSPDTGEMNTEAFF; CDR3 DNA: TGTGCCAGCAGCCCTGACACCGGGGAAATGAACACTGAAGCCTTCTTT
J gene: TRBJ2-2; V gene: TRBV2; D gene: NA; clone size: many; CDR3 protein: CASLRNTGELFF; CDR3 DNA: TGTGCCAGCTTAAGGAACACCGGGGAGCTGTTTTTT
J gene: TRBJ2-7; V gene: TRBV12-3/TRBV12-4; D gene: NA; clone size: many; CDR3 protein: CASSVDRISYEQYF; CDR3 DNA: TGTGCCAGCAGTGTCGACAGGATATCCTACGAGCAGTACTTC
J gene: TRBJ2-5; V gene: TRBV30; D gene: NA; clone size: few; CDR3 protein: CAWSGTVQETQYF; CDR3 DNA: TGTGCCTGGAGTGGGACAGTCCAAGAGACCCAGTACTTC
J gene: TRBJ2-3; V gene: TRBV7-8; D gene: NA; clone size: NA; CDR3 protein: CASSRGLITDTQYF; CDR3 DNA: TGTGCCAGCAGTCGCGGACTGATCACAGATACGCAGTATTTT
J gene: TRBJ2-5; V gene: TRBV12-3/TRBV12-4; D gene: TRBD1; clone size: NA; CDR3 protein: CASSRQGAQYF; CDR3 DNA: TGTGCCAGCAGTAGACAGGGGGCCCAGTACTTC
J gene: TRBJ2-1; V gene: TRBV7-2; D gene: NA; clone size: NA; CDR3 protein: CASSFAGGHNEQFF; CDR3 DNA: TGTGCCAGCAGCTTCGCCGGGGGACACAATGAGCAGTTCTTC
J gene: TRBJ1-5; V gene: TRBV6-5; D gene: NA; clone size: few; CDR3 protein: CASKTGIISNQPQHF; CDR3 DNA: TGTGCCAGCAAAACAGGAATTATTAGCAATCAGCCCCAGCATTTT
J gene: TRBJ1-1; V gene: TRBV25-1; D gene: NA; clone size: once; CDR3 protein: CASSYHTEAFF; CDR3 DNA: TGTGCCAGCAGCTATCACACTGAAGCTTTCTTT
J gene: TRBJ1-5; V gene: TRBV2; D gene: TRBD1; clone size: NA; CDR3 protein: CASSQGDLRTQHF; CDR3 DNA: TGTGCCAGCAGCCAGGGGGACTTGCGGACCCAGCATTTT
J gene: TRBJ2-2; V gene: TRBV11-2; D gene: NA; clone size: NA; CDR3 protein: CASSLNGNTEELFF; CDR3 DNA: TGTGCCAGCAGTCTGAATGGGAACACCGAGGAGCTGTTTTTT
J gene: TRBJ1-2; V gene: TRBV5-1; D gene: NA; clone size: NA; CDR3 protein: CASSFEAGRGIGYGYTF; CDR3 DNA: TGCGCCAGCAGCTTTGAGGCAGGGAGGGGCATCGGCTATGGCTACACCTTC
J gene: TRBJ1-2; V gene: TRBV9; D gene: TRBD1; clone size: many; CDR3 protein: CASSVELVGDSSGYTF; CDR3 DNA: TGTGCCAGCAGCGTAGAGCTAGTTGGGGACAGTTCCGGCTACACCTTC
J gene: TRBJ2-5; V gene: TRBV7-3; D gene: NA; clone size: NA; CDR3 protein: CASSKPTGTQYF; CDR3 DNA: TGTGCCAGCAGCAAACCCACGGGGACCCAGTACTTC
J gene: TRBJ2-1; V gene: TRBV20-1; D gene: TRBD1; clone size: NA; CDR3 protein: CSARDRVFGEQFF; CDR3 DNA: TGCAGTGCTAGGGACAGGGTATTTGGTGAGCAGTTCTTC
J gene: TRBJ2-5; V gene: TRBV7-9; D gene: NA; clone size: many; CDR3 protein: CASSLGTGATQYF; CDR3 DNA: TGTGCCAGCAGCTTAGGGACCGGGGCGACCCAGTACTTC
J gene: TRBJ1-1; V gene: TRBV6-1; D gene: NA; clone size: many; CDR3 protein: CASSDSGQRLMNTEAFF; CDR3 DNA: TGTGCCAGCAGTGATAGTGGACAGCGACTCATGAACACTGAAGCTTTCTTT
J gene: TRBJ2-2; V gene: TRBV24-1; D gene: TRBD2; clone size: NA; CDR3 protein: CATAREGLAESGELFF; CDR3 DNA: TGTGCCACTGCCAGGGAAGGACTAGCGGAATCCGGGGAGCTGTTTTTT
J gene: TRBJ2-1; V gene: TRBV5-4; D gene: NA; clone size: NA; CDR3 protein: CASSLAPEKGNEQFF; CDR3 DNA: TGTGCCAGCAGCTTGGCCCCAGAAAAAGGGAATGAGCAGTTCTTC
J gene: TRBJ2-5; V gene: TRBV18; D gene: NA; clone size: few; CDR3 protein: CASSRTEETQYF; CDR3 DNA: TGTGCCAGCTCACGGACCGAAGAGACCCAGTACTTC
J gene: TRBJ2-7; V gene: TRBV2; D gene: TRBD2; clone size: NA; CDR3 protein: CASSEKTSGSYEQYF; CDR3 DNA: TGTGCCAGCAGTGAAAAGACTAGCGGGAGTTACGAGCAGTACTTC
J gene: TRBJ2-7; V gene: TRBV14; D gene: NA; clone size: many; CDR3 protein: CASSRRRDSTYEQYF; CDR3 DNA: TGTGCCAGCAGCCGCAGACGGGACTCAACCTACGAGCAGTACTTC
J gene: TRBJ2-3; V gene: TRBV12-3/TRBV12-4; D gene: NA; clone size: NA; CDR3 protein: CASSRGPGDYTQYF; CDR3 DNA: TGTGCCAGCAGTCGAGGTCCGGGAGATTATACGCAGTATTTT
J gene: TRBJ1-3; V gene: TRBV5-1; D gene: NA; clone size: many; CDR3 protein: CASSLEAGKAGNTIYF; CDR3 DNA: TGCGCCAGCAGCTTGGAGGCAGGGAAGGCTGGAAACACCATATATTTT
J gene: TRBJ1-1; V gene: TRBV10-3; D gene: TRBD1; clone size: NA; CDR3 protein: CAISGQGGTGSGNTEAFF; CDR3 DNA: TGTGCCATCAGCGGACAGGGAGGGACAGGGTCTGGGAACACTGAAGCTTTCTTT
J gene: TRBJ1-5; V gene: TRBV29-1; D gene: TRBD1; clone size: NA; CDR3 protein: CSRDSPNQPQHF; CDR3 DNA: TGCAGCCGGGACAGCCCGAACCAGCCCCAGCATTTT
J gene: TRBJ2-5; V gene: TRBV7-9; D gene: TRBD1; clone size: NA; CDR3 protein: CASSGGQGGETQYF; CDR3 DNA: TGTGCCAGCAGCGGCGGACAGGGAGGAGAGACCCAGTACTTC
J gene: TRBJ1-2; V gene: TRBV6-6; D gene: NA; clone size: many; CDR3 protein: CASSYSFASTNYGYTF; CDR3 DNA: TGTGCCAGCAGTTACTCGTTTGCGAGTACTAACTATGGCTACACCTTC
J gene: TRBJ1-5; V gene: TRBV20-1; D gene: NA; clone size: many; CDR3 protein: CSAREGQPQHF; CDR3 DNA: TGCAGTGCTAGAGAAGGTCAGCCCCAGCATTTT
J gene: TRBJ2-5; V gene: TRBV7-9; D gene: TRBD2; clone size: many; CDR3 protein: CASSRGETQETQYF; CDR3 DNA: TGTGCCAGCAGCCGGGGGGAGACCCAAGAGACCCAGTACTTC
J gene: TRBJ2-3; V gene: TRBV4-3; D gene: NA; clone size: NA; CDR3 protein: CASSQDEADTQYF; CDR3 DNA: TGCGCCAGCAGCCAAGATGAAGCAGATACGCAGTATTTT
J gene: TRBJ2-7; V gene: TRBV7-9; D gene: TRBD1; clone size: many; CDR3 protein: CASRPWTGRSYEQYF; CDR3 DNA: TGTGCCAGCAGACCCTGGACAGGACGTTCCTACGAGCAGTACTTC